The rows below give T cell receptor beta chains drawn from one sample of a study of memory CD4+ T cells and cytomegalovirus serostatus. Repertoires were generated with immunoSEQ multiplex PCR, while TCRdb's copy carries only in-frame clones and drops some. The repertoire consists of about 52,000 clones, with around 83% occurring once and the leading ten covering roughly 2%. The sample was memory CD4+ T cells from blood. Receptors originate from an adult in good health and CMV-seropositive. CDR3s include the opening cysteine and the closing phenylalanine or tryptophan. Fields, in order: clone size, D gene, V gene, J gene, CDR3 protein, CDR3 DNA. D genes are given only for firm matches. Size is omitted from some rows. Given values are once, few, many or a class for expanded clones.

clone_size: NA
d_call: NA
v_call: TRBV2
j_call: TRBJ1-4
cdr3_aa: CASRPAKAGPEKLFF
cdr3_nt: TGTGCCAGCAGACCGGCTAAAGCAGGACCCGAAAAACTGTTTTTT

clone_size: few
d_call: TRBD1
v_call: TRBV5-4
j_call: TRBJ1-1
cdr3_aa: CASSSTRGRDTEAFF
cdr3_nt: TGTGCCAGCAGCTCAACCAGGGGGAGGGACACTGAAGCTTTCTTT

clone_size: NA
d_call: NA
v_call: TRBV7-8
j_call: TRBJ2-5
cdr3_aa: CASSFGFFGTQYF
cdr3_nt: TGTGCCAGCAGCTTTGGGTTTTTTGGCACCCAGTACTTC

clone_size: few
d_call: NA
v_call: TRBV7-9
j_call: TRBJ1-1
cdr3_aa: CASSTQGNTEAFF
cdr3_nt: TGTGCCAGCAGCACGCAGGGAAACACTGAAGCTTTCTTT

clone_size: NA
d_call: NA
v_call: TRBV18
j_call: TRBJ1-3
cdr3_aa: CASSPRTASGNTIYF
cdr3_nt: TGTGCCAGCTCACCCAGGACGGCCTCTGGAAACACCATATATTTT

clone_size: NA
d_call: TRBD1
v_call: TRBV2
j_call: TRBJ2-5
cdr3_aa: CASSYRGLETQYF
cdr3_nt: TGTGCCAGCAGTTACAGGGGGCTGGAGACCCAGTACTTC

clone_size: NA
d_call: NA
v_call: TRBV7-2
j_call: TRBJ2-1
cdr3_aa: CASSHGLGYNEQFF
cdr3_nt: TGTGCCAGCAGCCATGGACTGGGCTACAATGAGCAGTTCTTC

clone_size: NA
d_call: NA
v_call: TRBV2
j_call: TRBJ2-5
cdr3_aa: CASRQQETQYF
cdr3_nt: TGTGCCAGCAGACAACAAGAGACCCAGTACTTC

clone_size: NA
d_call: NA
v_call: TRBV6-1
j_call: TRBJ2-5
cdr3_aa: CASRRGNQETQYF
cdr3_nt: TGTGCCAGCAGGCGGGGAAACCAAGAGACCCAGTACTTC

clone_size: NA
d_call: NA
v_call: TRBV29-1
j_call: TRBJ1-6
cdr3_aa: CSVKDTSSYNSPLHF
cdr3_nt: TGCAGCGTTAAAGACACGAGCTCCTATAATTCACCCCTCCACTTT

clone_size: few
d_call: NA
v_call: TRBV6-6
j_call: TRBJ1-4
cdr3_aa: CASSETNEKLFF
cdr3_nt: TGTGCCAGCAGCGAAACTAATGAAAAACTGTTTTTT

clone_size: once
d_call: NA
v_call: TRBV6-6
j_call: TRBJ1-6
cdr3_aa: CAVQGPRGSPLHF
cdr3_nt: TGTGCCGTTCAGGGGCCAAGGGGATCACCCCTCCACTTT

clone_size: NA
d_call: TRBD2
v_call: TRBV28
j_call: TRBJ2-7
cdr3_aa: CASSLNTGGRREQYF
cdr3_nt: TGTGCCAGCAGTTTAAACACGGGAGGGCGGCGCGAGCAGTACTTC

clone_size: NA
d_call: TRBD1
v_call: TRBV29-1
j_call: TRBJ1-5
cdr3_aa: CSVAQGIGNQPQHF
cdr3_nt: TGCAGCGTAGCACAGGGGATTGGTAATCAGCCCCAGCATTTT

clone_size: once
d_call: TRBD2
v_call: TRBV11-2
j_call: TRBJ2-5
cdr3_aa: CASSPYGTSGGETQYF
cdr3_nt: TGTGCCAGCAGCCCCTACGGGACTAGCGGGGGAGAGACCCAGTACTTC

clone_size: NA
d_call: NA
v_call: TRBV7-9
j_call: TRBJ2-3
cdr3_aa: CASTPTWGGPDTQYF
cdr3_nt: TGTGCCAGCACCCCCACCTGGGGGGGGCCGGATACGCAGTATTTT

clone_size: NA
d_call: TRBD2
v_call: TRBV7-6
j_call: TRBJ2-5
cdr3_aa: CASSLSGRVWGLAGETQYF
cdr3_nt: TGTGCCAGCAGCTTATCGGGGAGGGTTTGGGGACTAGCCGGTGAGACCCAGTACTTC

clone_size: NA
d_call: TRBD1
v_call: TRBV10-3
j_call: TRBJ2-1
cdr3_aa: CAISGTRDRAIYNEQFF
cdr3_nt: TGTGCCATCAGTGGGACCCGGGACAGGGCCATCTACAATGAGCAGTTCTTC

clone_size: NA
d_call: TRBD1
v_call: TRBV5-1
j_call: TRBJ2-7
cdr3_aa: CASSLLWGQSYEQYF
cdr3_nt: TGCGCCAGCAGCTTGCTGTGGGGACAGTCCTACGAGCAGTACTTC

clone_size: NA
d_call: NA
v_call: TRBV11-2
j_call: TRBJ1-1
cdr3_aa: CASSLTQGTEAFF
cdr3_nt: TGTGCCAGCAGCTTAACGCAGGGCACTGAAGCTTTCTTT

clone_size: NA
d_call: TRBD1
v_call: TRBV10-3
j_call: TRBJ1-5
cdr3_aa: CAISDNGQDSNQPQHF
cdr3_nt: TGTGCCATCAGTGACAACGGACAGGACAGCAATCAGCCCCAGCATTTT

clone_size: NA
d_call: NA
v_call: TRBV20-1
j_call: TRBJ2-1
cdr3_aa: CSIRRGSRQFF
cdr3_nt: TGCAGTATTCGGAGGGGGTCTAGGCAGTTCTTC

clone_size: NA
d_call: NA
v_call: TRBV21-1
j_call: TRBJ2-7
cdr3_aa: CASRPKGGTSSF
cdr3_nt: TGTGCCAGCAGACCCAAGGGGGGAACCAGTTCGTTC

clone_size: few
d_call: NA
v_call: TRBV5-5
j_call: TRBJ1-4
cdr3_aa: CASSLIGVATNEKLFF
cdr3_nt: TGTGCCAGCAGCTTAATCGGGGTAGCGACTAATGAAAAACTGTTTTTT

clone_size: NA
d_call: NA
v_call: TRBV7-9
j_call: TRBJ2-7
cdr3_aa: CASSLKSEQYF
cdr3_nt: TGTGCCAGCAGCTTAAAATCCGAGCAGTACTTC

clone_size: few
d_call: NA
v_call: TRBV7-2
j_call: TRBJ1-3
cdr3_aa: CASSLGSSGNTIYF
cdr3_nt: TGTGCCAGCAGCTTAGGCAGCTCTGGAAACACCATATATTTT

clone_size: NA
d_call: NA
v_call: TRBV28
j_call: TRBJ2-1
cdr3_aa: CASSLTGGGQAPNEQFF
cdr3_nt: TGTGCCAGCAGTTTAACCGGAGGGGGTCAAGCTCCCAATGAGCAGTTCTTC

clone_size: NA
d_call: NA
v_call: TRBV6-1
j_call: TRBJ1-2
cdr3_aa: CASSLIGDGYTF
cdr3_nt: TGTGCCAGCAGTCTAATAGGGGATGGCTACACCTTC